These 4 T cell receptor beta chains originate from one sample sequenced in a study of cytomegalovirus exposure and HLA in healthy donors. Primers: 60 Vbeta forward and 13 Jbeta reverse. Some clones are missing from TCRdb's copy, which holds only in-frame ones; the method was immunoSEQ multiplex PCR. This sample has 70,000 to 90,000 clones; 65% to 85% occur once, and the top ten carry 4.9%. The sample comprised PBMCs. The receptors originated from a man aged 55 to 70 in good health and CMV-seropositive.

This chain uses TRBV29-1 with TRBJ1-1; TRBD1 aligns across 10 bases. V shed 6 bases and J 0 bases; nucleotides not matched to a gene: 1. CDR1 is SQVTM, CDR2 ANQGSEA, per germline. The CDR3 extends over 13 amino acids. The CDR3 is CSVGQGVNTEAFF. The DNA for the CDR3 is TGCAGCGTCGGACAGGGGGTGAACACTGAAGCTTTCTTT.

This chain joins TRBV5-1 and TRBJ2-7, with D possibly matching TRBD1 (6 bases). This CDR3 comprises 15 residues. Per germline, CDR1 SGHRS and CDR2 YFSETQ. With 4 bases removed from V and 5 bases from J, the gap between germline ends came to 19 bases. In DNA form, the CDR3 reads TGCGCCAGCAGCCTGGCCGTACAGGGTAGAGACGAGCAGTACTTC. Encoded protein: CASSLAVQGRDEQYF.

The chain uses TRBV13 and TRBJ1-3, with no clear D. Trimming pared 9 bases from V and 0 bases from J, leaving 9 bases between. Looked up from germline, CDR1 is PRHDT and CDR2 is FYEKMQ (reference sequence). CDR3 length equals 13 residues. The CDR3 sequence is CASTAVSGNTIYF. The CDR3 DNA is TGTGCCAGTACAGCGGTCTCTGGAAACACCATATATTTT.

The chain joins TRBV7-8 to TRBJ1-1; tentatively, D is TRBD1 (5 bases). This CDR3 has 13 amino acids. Trimming removed 7 bases at V and 1 base at J, with 10 bases between. Germline loops: CDR1 SGHVS, CDR2 FQNEAQ. CDR3 DNA sequence: TGTGCCAGCACCCGACAGCCGAACACTGAAGCTTTCTTT. Translation gives CASTRQPNTEAFF.